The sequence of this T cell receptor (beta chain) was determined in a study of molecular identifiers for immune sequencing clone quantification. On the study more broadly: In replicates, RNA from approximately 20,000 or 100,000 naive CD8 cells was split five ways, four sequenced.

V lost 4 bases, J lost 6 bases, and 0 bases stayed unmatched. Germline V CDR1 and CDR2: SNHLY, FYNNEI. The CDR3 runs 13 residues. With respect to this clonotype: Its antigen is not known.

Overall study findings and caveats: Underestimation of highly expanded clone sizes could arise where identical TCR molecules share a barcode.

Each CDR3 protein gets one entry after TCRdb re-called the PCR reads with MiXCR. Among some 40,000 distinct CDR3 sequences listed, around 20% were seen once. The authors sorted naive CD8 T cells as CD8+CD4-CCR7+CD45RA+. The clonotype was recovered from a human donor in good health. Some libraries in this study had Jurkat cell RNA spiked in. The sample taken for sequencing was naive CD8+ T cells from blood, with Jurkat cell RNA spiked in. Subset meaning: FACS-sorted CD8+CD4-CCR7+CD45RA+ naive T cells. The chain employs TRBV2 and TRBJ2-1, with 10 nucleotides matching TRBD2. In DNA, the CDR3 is TGTGCCAGCAGTGGGACTAGCGGCAATGAGCAGTTCTTC. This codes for CASSGTSGNEQFF.